This entry is about one TCR beta chain. Its antigen is still unknown. This entry comes from a study of T cell responses to AZD1222 COVID-19 vaccine. V was clipped by 8 bases and J by 7 bases, with 11 bases between them. This CDR3 is 11 amino acids long. CDR1 SNHLY and CDR2 FYNNEI come from the germline V gene. Method: immunoSEQ multiplex PCR; TCRdb's copy keeps in-frame clones and lacks some. The sample carries roughly 100,000 clones, roughly nine tenths recorded once. Findings of the study overall: Spike-specific TCR breadth rose after two AZD1222 doses, and depth rose as well. There were mostly white British donors and more females than males, and clonal diversity was possibly underestimated.

The TCR was taken from an adult in good health. The sequencing used peripheral blood, collected on day 0 of AZD1222 vaccination. This sequence joins TRBV2 and TRBJ2-5; a weak D match, TRBD2 (5 bases). The CDR3 bases are TGTGCCAGCTCGCCCCGGGGGACCCAGTACTTC. It is translated as CASSPRGTQYF.